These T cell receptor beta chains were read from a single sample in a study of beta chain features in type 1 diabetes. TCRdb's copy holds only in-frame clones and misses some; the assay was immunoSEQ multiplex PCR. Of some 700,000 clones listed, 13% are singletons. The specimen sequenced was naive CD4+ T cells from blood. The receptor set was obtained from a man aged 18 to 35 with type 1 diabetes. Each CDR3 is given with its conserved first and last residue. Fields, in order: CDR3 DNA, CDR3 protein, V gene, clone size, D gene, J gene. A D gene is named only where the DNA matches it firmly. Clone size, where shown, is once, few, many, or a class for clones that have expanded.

cdr3_nt: TGTGCCAGCAGCCCAGGGGTTTCCAACTATGGCTACACCTTC
cdr3_aa: CASSPGVSNYGYTF
v_call: TRBV9
clone_size: -
d_call: -
j_call: TRBJ1-2

cdr3_nt: TGTGCCAGCAGCTTATCTCAGAGCACAGATACGCAGTATTTT
cdr3_aa: CASSLSQSTDTQYF
v_call: TRBV7-9
clone_size: -
d_call: -
j_call: TRBJ2-3

cdr3_nt: TGTGCCAGCAGTGAGAACCAGGGGGCCGGGACCCAGTACTTC
cdr3_aa: CASSENQGAGTQYF
v_call: TRBV6-1
clone_size: few
d_call: TRBD1
j_call: TRBJ2-5

cdr3_nt: TGTGCCAGCAGCCTAATCCGGGACACTGAAGCTTTCTTT
cdr3_aa: CASSLIRDTEAFF
v_call: TRBV7-8
clone_size: -
d_call: -
j_call: TRBJ1-1

cdr3_nt: TGTGCTAGCAGCCAAGGTTCGGTATTACAAGAGACCCAGTACTTC
cdr3_aa: CASSQGSVLQETQYF
v_call: TRBV7-7
clone_size: -
d_call: -
j_call: TRBJ2-5

cdr3_nt: TGTGCCTGGACACGGGGGAGCACTGAAGCTTTCTTT
cdr3_aa: CAWTRGSTEAFF
v_call: TRBV30
clone_size: few
d_call: -
j_call: TRBJ1-1

cdr3_nt: TGTGCCATCAGTGAGGGCGCAGGGCTCTATGGCTACACCTTC
cdr3_aa: CAISEGAGLYGYTF
v_call: TRBV10-3
clone_size: few
d_call: -
j_call: TRBJ1-2

cdr3_nt: TGTGCCAGCAGCTTAGACGGGACAGGGAGTATGAGCTACACCTTC
cdr3_aa: CASSLDGTGSMSYTF
v_call: TRBV7-2
clone_size: -
d_call: TRBD1
j_call: TRBJ1-2

cdr3_nt: TGTGCCAGCAGCAAAGACAGGGCACAGTACTTC
cdr3_aa: CASSKDRAQYF
v_call: TRBV2
clone_size: -
d_call: TRBD1
j_call: TRBJ2-7

cdr3_nt: TGTGCCAGCAGCCATCGGACTAGCGGGGGGGCAGATACGCAGTATTTT
cdr3_aa: CASSHRTSGGADTQYF
v_call: TRBV11-3
clone_size: -
d_call: TRBD2
j_call: TRBJ2-3

cdr3_nt: TGTGCCAGCAGTCGACAGGGTCCGGGCAATCAGCCCCAGCATTTT
cdr3_aa: CASSRQGPGNQPQHF
v_call: TRBV6-5
clone_size: few
d_call: TRBD1
j_call: TRBJ1-5

cdr3_nt: TGCGCCAGCAGCTTCAGGGGGCTCGCGGGGGAGACCCAGTACTTC
cdr3_aa: CASSFRGLAGETQYF
v_call: TRBV5-1
clone_size: -
d_call: TRBD1
j_call: TRBJ2-5

cdr3_nt: TGTGCCAGCAGTGCAGGGGGCATGTTTACAGATACGCAGTATTTT
cdr3_aa: CASSAGGMFTDTQYF
v_call: TRBV2
clone_size: few
d_call: TRBD1
j_call: TRBJ2-3

cdr3_nt: TGCAGCGTTGGGGCAGGGGAAACTGAAGCTTTCTTT
cdr3_aa: CSVGAGETEAFF
v_call: TRBV29-1
clone_size: few
d_call: -
j_call: TRBJ1-1

cdr3_nt: TGTGCCAGTAGCGGGCCGGGGCAGGGCGACTATGGCTACACCTTC
cdr3_aa: CASSGPGQGDYGYTF
v_call: TRBV19
clone_size: few
d_call: -
j_call: TRBJ1-2

cdr3_nt: TGTGCCAGCAGCCCCATTGGAAGGGATACGCAGTATTTT
cdr3_aa: CASSPIGRDTQYF
v_call: TRBV7-2
clone_size: few
d_call: -
j_call: TRBJ2-3